The TCR beta chain under discussion was sequenced for a study of somatic mutations in cytotoxic T cells in rheumatoid arthritis. The length of the CDR3 is 15 residues. Unmatched junction bases numbered 8, after V lost 5 bases and J lost 6 bases. The germline gives CDR1 SGHRS, CDR2 YFSETQ. Assay: immunoSEQ multiplex PCR; the TCRdb copy retains only in-frame clones and omits some. The sample records under 20,000 clones, about 65% being singletons. The gene calls are TRBV5-1 and TRBJ2-7, with 13 positions matching TRBD2. The TCR comes from an adult with rheumatoid arthritis. Sequenced material: CD8+ T cells sorted from blood. This CDR3 reads CASRTSGGAGLEQYF. CDR3 nucleotide sequence: TGCGCCAGCAGAACTAGCGGGGGGGCTGGACTCGAGCAGTACTTC.